The text below deals with one T cell receptor beta chain. What it binds is not known. Cultured CD4+ T-cell DNA underwent Oncomine TCR Beta short-read sequencing. The genomic DNA was obtained from cultured CD4+ T cells by extraction with the QIAamp micro DNA kit. TCRdb reanalysed the PCR reads using MiXCR and keeps one entry per CDR3 protein. This sample yields 15,000 to 20,000 distinct CDR3 sequences, of which approximately 63% are seen a single time; around 12% belongs to the top ten. These data are taken from a study of vaccination and CD4 T cells after COVID-19. Study as a whole: Drawing of post-COVID samples took place a median approximately 100 days after diagnosis (range 35 to 161).

CDR1 ENHRY and CDR2 SYGVKD come from the germline V gene. J gave up 2 bases and V 5 bases, and 5 bases lay outside the gene matches. This CDR3 spans 15 amino acids. Indicated treatment: approximately 11-day PBMC culture with coronavirus spike peptide pools or control peptides (ViraFEST assay). Cells were cultured for nine to eleven days, and then CD4+ T cells were isolated by negative selection. Points from the study as a whole: Within the convalescent patients, a median about 89% of the SARS-CoV-2-reactive clones were ones that appeared only post-vaccination.

Specimen: CD4+ T cells from blood, cultured in vitro. The clonotype originates from a human donor who had recovered from COVID-19. The chain recombines TRBV10-3 with TRBJ2-1; 8 bases map to TRBD2. The CDR3 is CAISRPGLAYNEQFF. The CDR3 nucleotides are TGTGCCATCAGTCGGCCGGGACTAGCCTACAATGAGCAGTTCTTC.